The present T cell receptor (beta chain) was sequenced within a study of blood T cell repertoires in COVID-19. Study details: COVID-19 samples collected from the United States, Italy and Spain covered acute and convalescent phases. The analysed material was cDNA or gDNA that came from T cells, B-cell-depleted T cells, or PBMCs.

In the source study's methods: Reference gene primer amplification gave nucleated cell count estimates. The method was immunoSEQ multiplex PCR; TCRdb's version includes in-frame clones alone and lacks a portion of them. That table supplies the V and J calls and clone size; D and trimming were determined from the DNA. The profile shows 90,000 to 140,000 clones, about 86% of them singletons. This CDR3 contains 14 residues. Per the germline V gene, CDR1 is MGHRA and CDR2 is YSYEKL. With V trimmed by 3 bases and J by 4 bases, 6 bases remained unmatched. Sequenced: peripheral blood. The V call is TRBV4-1, the J call TRBJ2-7, with 7 bases that match TRBD2. The origin of this receptor is a man at least 80 years old with acute or convalescent COVID-19. This chain's CDR3 is CASSHSGTIYEQYF. Written as DNA, the CDR3 is TGCGCCAGCAGCCACTCCGGGACTATATACGAGCAGTACTTC.